This T cell receptor (beta chain) was identified in a study of early T cells in non-severe SARS-CoV-2 infection. TCRdb used MiXCR to reprocess the 5' RACE reads, holding one entry per CDR3 protein. Of more than 80,000 distinct CDR3 sequences listed, approximately 10% are singletons. J was trimmed by 4 bases and V by 1 base; bases with no gene match: 3. Per the germline V gene, CDR1 is SQVTM and CDR2 is ANQGSEA. The CDR3 runs to 14 residues. The receptor's source is an adult who was a healthcare worker with PCR-confirmed SARS-CoV-2 infection or an uninfected control (not recorded which). The sequencing sample was made of whole blood. The J gene is TRBJ2-2, the V gene TRBV29-1, with 7 nucleotides matching TRBD2. The CDR3: CSVEGIAGTGELFF. The DNA of the CDR3 is TGCAGCGTTGAAGGAATAGCGGGCACCGGGGAGCTGTTTTTT.